This T cell receptor (beta chain) was profiled in a study of blood T cell repertoires in COVID-19. Across the study: Researchers got acute and convalescent COVID-19 samples from the United States, Italy and Spain.

Source study methods: Amplified reference gene primers provided the basis for estimating nucleated cell counts. TCRdb's copy holds only in-frame clones and misses some; the assay was immunoSEQ multiplex PCR. That table supplies the V and J calls and clone size; D and trimming were determined from the DNA. The table lists approximately 70,000 clones, about 91% of them singletons. The CDR3 covers 17 residues. V was clipped by 0 bases and J by 0 bases, with 10 bases between them. Germline V gene data show CDR1 as SGHRS and CDR2 as YFSETQ. What was sequenced was peripheral blood. The J gene is TRBJ2-6, the V gene TRBV5-1; no clear D gene. The TCR originated in a man aged 35-49 years with COVID-19, enrolled during active disease. CDR3 residues: CASSLAPGRSGANVLTF. The CDR3 DNA sequence: TGCGCCAGCAGCTTGGCGCCAGGCCGCTCTGGGGCCAACGTCCTGACTTTC.